The clone carrying this T cell receptor (beta chain) has just a few counts. The antigen is not known. This table comes from immunoSEQ multiplex PCR, and its TCRdb copy is limited to in-frame clones, with some not included. The sample has 2,500 to 3,000 clones, less than 75% seen once. The record originates from a study of CD8 T cell repertoires and HIV-1 epitope variants. Background on the study: Each of Twenty-five Gag and Nef epitope peptides stimulated a separate culture. Controls were a CMV, EBV and flu peptide pool, Ebola AY9 negative control, and no-peptide well.

Trimming cost V 6 bases and J 4 bases, with 15 bases left between them. Germline V lookup: CDR1 SGHTA, CDR2 FQGTGA. The CDR3 spans 14 residues. The rearrangement joins TRBV7-3 to TRBJ1-1, with TRBD1 as a possible D gene (6 bases). This clonotype was sampled from a male donor with HIV. Sequencing input: cultured CD8+ T cells derived from PBMCs. The CDR3 protein is CASSPAGVGTEAFF. The CDR3 bases are TGTGCCAGCAGTCCGGCAGGGGTAGGCACTGAAGCTTTCTTT.